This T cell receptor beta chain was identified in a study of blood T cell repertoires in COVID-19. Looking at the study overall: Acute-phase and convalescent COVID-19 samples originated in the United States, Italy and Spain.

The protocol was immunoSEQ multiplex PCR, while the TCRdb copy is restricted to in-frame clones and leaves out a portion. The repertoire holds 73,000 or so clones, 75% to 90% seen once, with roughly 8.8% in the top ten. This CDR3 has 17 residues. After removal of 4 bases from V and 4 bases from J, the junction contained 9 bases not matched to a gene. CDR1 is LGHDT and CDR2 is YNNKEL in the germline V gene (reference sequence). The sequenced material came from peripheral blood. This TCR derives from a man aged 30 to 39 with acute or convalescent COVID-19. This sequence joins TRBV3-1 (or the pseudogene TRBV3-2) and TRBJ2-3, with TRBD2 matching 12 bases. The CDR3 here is CASSRVTSGRVSDTQYF. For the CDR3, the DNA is TGTGCCAGCAGCCGAGTGACTAGCGGGAGAGTGTCAGATACGCAGTATTTT.